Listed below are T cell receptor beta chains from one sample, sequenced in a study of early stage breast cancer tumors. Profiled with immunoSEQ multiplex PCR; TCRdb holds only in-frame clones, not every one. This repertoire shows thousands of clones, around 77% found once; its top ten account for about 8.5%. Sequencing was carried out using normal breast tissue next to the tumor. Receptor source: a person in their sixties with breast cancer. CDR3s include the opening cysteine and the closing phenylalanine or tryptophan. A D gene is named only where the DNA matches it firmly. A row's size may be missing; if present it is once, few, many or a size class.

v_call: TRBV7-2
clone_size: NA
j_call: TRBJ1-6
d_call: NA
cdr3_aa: CASSSPGGPWPLHF
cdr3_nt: TGTGCCAGCAGCTCCCCCGGGGGCCCCTGGCCCCTCCACTTT

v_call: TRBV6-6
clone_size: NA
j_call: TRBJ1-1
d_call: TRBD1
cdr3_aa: CASSYRQGGTEAFF
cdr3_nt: TGTGCCAGCAGTTACCGACAGGGGGGCACTGAAGCTTTCTTT

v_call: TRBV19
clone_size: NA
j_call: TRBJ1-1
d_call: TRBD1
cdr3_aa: CASSTDRVLTEAFF
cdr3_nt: TGTGCCAGTAGTACAGACAGGGTTTTGACTGAAGCTTTCTTT

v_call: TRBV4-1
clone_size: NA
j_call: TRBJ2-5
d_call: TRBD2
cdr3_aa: CASSHSTSGRQTQYF
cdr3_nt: TGCGCCAGCAGCCACTCTACTAGCGGGAGACAGACCCAGTACTTC

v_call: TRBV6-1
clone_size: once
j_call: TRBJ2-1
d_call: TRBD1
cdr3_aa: CASRGQEVSYNEQFF
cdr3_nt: TGTGCCAGCAGGGGACAGGAGGTATCCTACAATGAGCAGTTCTTC

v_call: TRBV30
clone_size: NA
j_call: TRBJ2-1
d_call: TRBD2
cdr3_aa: CAWSVQSRLLAGDNEQFF
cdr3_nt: TGTGCCTGGAGTGTACAATCCCGGTTACTAGCGGGGGACAATGAGCAGTTCTTC

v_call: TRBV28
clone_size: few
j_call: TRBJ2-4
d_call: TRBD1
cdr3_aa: CASNRGGWGNIQYF
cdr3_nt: TGTGCCAGCAATCGAGGGGGCTGGGGAAACATTCAGTACTTC

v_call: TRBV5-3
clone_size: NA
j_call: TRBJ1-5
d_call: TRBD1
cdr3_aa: CARSFVAGGTGEHQPQHF
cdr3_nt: TGTGCCAGAAGCTTTGTGGCCGGGGGGACAGGGGAGCATCAGCCCCAGCATTTT

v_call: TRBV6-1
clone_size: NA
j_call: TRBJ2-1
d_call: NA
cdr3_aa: CASRAETGYNEQFF
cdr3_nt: TGTGCCAGCAGAGCTGAAACAGGGTACAATGAGCAGTTCTTC

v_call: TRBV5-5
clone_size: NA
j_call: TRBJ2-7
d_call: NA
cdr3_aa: CASSLAALGGYEQYF
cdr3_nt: TGTGCCAGCAGCTTGGCGGCCCTTGGAGGGTACGAGCAGTACTTC

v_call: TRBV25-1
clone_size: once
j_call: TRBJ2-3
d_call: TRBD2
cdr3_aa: CASSEAGRGDTQYF
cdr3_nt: TGTGCCAGCAGTGAGGCGGGGAGGGGAGATACGCAGTATTTT

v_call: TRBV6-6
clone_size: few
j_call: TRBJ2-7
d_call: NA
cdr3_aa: CASSSRDSYEQYF
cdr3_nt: TGTGCCAGCAGTTCCAGGGACTCCTACGAGCAGTACTTC

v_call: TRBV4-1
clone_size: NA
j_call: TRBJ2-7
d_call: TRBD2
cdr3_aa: CASSQDLTSDSYEQYF
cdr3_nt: TGCGCCAGCAGCCAAGATTTAACTAGCGACTCCTACGAGCAGTACTTC

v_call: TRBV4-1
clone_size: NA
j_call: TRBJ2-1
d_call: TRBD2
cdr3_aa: CASSPEGTSASYNEQFF
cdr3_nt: TGCGCCAGCAGCCCCGAGGGGACTAGCGCCTCCTACAATGAGCAGTTCTTC

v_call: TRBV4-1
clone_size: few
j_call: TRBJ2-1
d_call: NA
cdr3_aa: CASSQDPHLGGEQFF
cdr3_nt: TGCGCCAGCAGCCAAGATCCCCACCTGGGGGGTGAGCAGTTCTTC

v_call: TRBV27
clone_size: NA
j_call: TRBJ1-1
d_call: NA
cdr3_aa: CASRGGVRTEAFF
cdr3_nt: TGTGCCAGCAGGGGGGGGGTGAGGACTGAAGCTTTCTTT

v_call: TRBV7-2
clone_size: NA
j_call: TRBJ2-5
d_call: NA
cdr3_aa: CASSSPPCQETQYF
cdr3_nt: TGTGCCAGCAGCTCCCCCCCGTGTCAAGAGACCCAGTACTTC

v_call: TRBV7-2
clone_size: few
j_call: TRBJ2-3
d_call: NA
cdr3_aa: CASSQSVYTDTQYF
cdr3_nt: TGTGCCAGCAGCCAGTCGGTCTACACAGATACGCAGTATTTT

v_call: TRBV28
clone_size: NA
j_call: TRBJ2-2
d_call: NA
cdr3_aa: CASTSSTAGELFF
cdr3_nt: TGTGCCAGCACCTCCTCGACAGCGGGGGAGCTGTTTTTT

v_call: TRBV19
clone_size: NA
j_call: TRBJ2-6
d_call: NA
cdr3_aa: CASSVGRSSGANVLTF
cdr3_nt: TGTGCCAGTAGTGTCGGACGCAGCTCTGGGGCCAACGTCCTGACTTTC

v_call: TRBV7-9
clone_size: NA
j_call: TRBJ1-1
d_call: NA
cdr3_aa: CASSSQEIPSTEAFF
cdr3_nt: TGTGCCAGCAGCTCCCAAGAAATCCCGAGCACTGAAGCTTTCTTT

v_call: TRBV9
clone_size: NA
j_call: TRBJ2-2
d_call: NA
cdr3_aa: CASRRSLGSGTGELFF
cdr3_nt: TGTGCCAGCAGGAGGAGTCTAGGATCGGGCACTGGGGAGCTGTTTTTT

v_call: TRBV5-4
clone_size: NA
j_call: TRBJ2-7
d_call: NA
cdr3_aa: CASSPRQGVNEQYF
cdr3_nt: TGTGCCAGCAGCCCCCGACAAGGTGTGAACGAGCAGTACTTC

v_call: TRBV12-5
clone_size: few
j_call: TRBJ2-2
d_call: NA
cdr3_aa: CASGFGGELFF
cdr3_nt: TGTGCTAGTGGTTTCGGCGGGGAGCTGTTTTTT

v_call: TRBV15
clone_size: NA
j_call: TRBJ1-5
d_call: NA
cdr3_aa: CATSVARNQPQHF
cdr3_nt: TGTGCCACCAGTGTGGCGAGGAATCAGCCCCAGCATTTT

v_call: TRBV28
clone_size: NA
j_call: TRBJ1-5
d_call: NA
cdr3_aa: CASSRGGARSNQPQHF
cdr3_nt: TGTGCCAGCAGCCGAGGGGGGGCGCGGAGCAATCAGCCCCAGCATTTT

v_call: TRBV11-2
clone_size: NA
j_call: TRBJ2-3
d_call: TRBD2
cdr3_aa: CASSLKRGLDTQYF
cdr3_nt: TGTGCCAGCAGCCTCAAGCGGGGTTTAGATACGCAGTATTTT

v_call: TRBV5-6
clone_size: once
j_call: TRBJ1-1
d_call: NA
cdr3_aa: CASSFQPPVGAFF
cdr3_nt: TGTGCCAGCAGCTTTCAACCCCCAGTTGGAGCTTTCTTT